This T cell receptor (beta chain) was documented in a study of cytomegalovirus exposure and HLA in healthy donors. Study at large: Within the Caucasian-associated ancestry cluster were 81% of the approximately 400 genotyped donors. Study-level points and caveats: Researchers reported in a later analysis that common viral pathogens appeared linked to several top clusters. Accurate HLA-A and HLA-B prediction from TCR beta sequences was reported for most subjects. CMV serostatus alone was available as immune exposure information.

PCR amplification relied on 60 Vbeta primers (plus 13 Jbeta primers). Profiling relied on immunoSEQ multiplex PCR, and the TCRdb table lists in-frame clones only, not all of them. The sample records about 78,000 clones, about three quarters being singletons. CDR3 length: 14 residues. Germline V gene sequence: CDR1 MGHRA, CDR2 YSYEKL. Details on this clone: The target antigen is unknown. One end of the junction fails to match germline, which may point to a read error.

The sequence derives from a woman between 35 and 50 years old in good health and CMV-seropositive. The rearrangement uses TRBV4-1 and TRBJ1-1; 8 positions match TRBD1. Material: PBMCs. In DNA form, the CDR3 reads TGCGCCAACAGCCTAGGGACAGGGAACACTGAAGCTTTCTTT. Its translation: CANSLGTGNTEAFF.